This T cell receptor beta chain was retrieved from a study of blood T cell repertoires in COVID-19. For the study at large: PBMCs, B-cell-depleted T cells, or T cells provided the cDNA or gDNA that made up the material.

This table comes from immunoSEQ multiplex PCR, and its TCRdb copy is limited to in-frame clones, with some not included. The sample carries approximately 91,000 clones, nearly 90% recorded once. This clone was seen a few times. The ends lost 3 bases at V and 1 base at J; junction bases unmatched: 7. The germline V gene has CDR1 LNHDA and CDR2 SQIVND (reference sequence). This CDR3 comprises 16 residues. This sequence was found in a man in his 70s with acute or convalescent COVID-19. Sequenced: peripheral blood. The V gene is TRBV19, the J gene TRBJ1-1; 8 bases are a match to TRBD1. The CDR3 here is CASSIAAGGSNTEAFF. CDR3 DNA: TGTGCCAGTAGTATCGCGGCAGGGGGCTCGAACACTGAAGCTTTCTTT.